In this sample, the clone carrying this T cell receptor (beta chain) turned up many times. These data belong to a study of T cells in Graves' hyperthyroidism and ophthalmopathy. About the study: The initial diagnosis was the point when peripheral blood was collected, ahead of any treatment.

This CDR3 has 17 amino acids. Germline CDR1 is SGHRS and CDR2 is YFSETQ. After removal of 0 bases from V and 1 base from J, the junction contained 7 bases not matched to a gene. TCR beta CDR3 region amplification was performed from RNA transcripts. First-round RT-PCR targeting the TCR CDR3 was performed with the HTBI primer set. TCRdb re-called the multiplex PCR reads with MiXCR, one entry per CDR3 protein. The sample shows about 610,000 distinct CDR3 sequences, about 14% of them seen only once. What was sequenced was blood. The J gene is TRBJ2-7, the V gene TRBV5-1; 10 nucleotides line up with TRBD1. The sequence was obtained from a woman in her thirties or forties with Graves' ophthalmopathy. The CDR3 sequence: CASSLGSAGQGSYEQYF. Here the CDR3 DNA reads TGCGCCAGCAGCTTGGGGTCAGCGGGACAGGGGTCCTACGAGCAGTACTTC.